This T cell receptor (beta chain) was retrieved from a study of blood T cell repertoires in COVID-19 (TCRdb year 2020). Some background on the complete study: Samples covering the acute and convalescent phases of COVID-19 were provided by collaborators in the United States, Italy and Spain. HLA class I and class II types, where available, came from metadata supplied by the sample provider rather than from assay-based typing. The samples were drawn from the first 160 participants of the ongoing ImmuneRACE study and from over a thousand subjects provided by 6 global collaborators. The dataset comprised deeply sampled blood TCRbeta repertoires from subjects exposed to, actively infected with, or recovered from COVID-19. The repertoires were released in a freely available public database meant as a resource for research on the immune response to SARS-CoV-2. The prospective study material was composed of cDNA or gDNA derived from T cells, B-cell-depleted T cells, or PBMCs. Sample metadata almost always included a de-identified subject ID, COVID-19 status, age in years and sex. What the study reported, not specific to this receptor: How much clinical and demographic metadata was included differed by source and by participant, and the metadata was provided uncurated.

As to this clone: Its antigen has not been determined. Qualities for individual bases were not recorded, and no much larger clone is one base off.

Enrolling through a virtual design, the prospective study's participants ranged in age from roughly 18 to 89 years and lived across 24 United States geographic areas. Cohort assignment in the prospective study relied on participant-reported clinical history from a screening survey and a study questionnaire. For ImmuneRACE Cohort 3, a participant was defined as recovered based on two consecutive negative NP/OP PCR tests, clearance by a healthcare professional, or resolution of symptoms. In the prospective study, whole blood, serum and a nasopharyngeal or oropharyngeal swab were collected from each participant by mobile phlebotomists. Participants in the prospective study had the option to provide additional blood draws and questionnaires over an approximately 2-month period. Before DNA extraction, blood samples from the prospective study were shipped at room temperature or frozen. As encoded in the germline V gene (reference sequence), CDR1 is LNHDA while CDR2 is SQIVND. Including the terminal cysteine and phenylalanine, the CDR3 comprises 15 residues. Only the CDR3 part of the read is kept: 45 bases, read in frame from the first base. The V end gives up 8 bases and the J end 3 bases, leaving 11 bases in the junction not matched to a gene.

The immunoSEQ Assay, a bias-controlled multiplex PCR, was used to amplify TCRbeta CDR3 regions from genomic DNA. For the original study's pipeline: The number of nucleated cells in each sample was estimated by amplification of reference gene primers within the assay. To quantify the absolute abundance of each unique TCRbeta CDR3 rearrangement, sequence reads were collapsed and filtered. For each sample, productive Simpson clonality was calculated as the square root of Simpson's diversity index across productive rearrangements. This immuneACCESS table, as held by TCRdb, lists in-frame sequences with V and J called but not all clones. Of the missing ones, under half trace to an unresolved V gene in checked studies; the others have no known cause. The V and J calls and clone size were taken over from that table, and D and trimming were inferred from the DNA. This sample comprises 250,000 to 400,000 clones, approximately 88% of them detected only once. Clones ranked in the top ten supply approximately 4.7% of the sample.

This TCR was sampled from a man aged 60 to 69 who had recovered from COVID-19. The sequenced material came from PBMCs or T cells enriched from blood (not recorded which). Recombination linked TRBV19 to TRBJ2-7; 9 junctional bases match TRBD2. The CDR3 sequence is CASSVVGTSNYEQYF. The DNA sequence is as follows: TGTGCCAGTTCGGTCGTCGGGACTAGCAACTACGAGCAGTACTTC.